Reported below is one TCR beta chain. The entry originates in a study of identifying expanded T cells in peripheral blood. V lost 5 bases to trimming and J lost 2 bases, with 15 bases between them. The germline CDR1 and CDR2 sequences are PRHDT and FYEKMQ (reference sequence). The CDR3 loop spans 16 amino acids. Sequencing was performed with immunoSEQ multiplex PCR; in TCRdb, only in-frame clones are kept and a portion is missing. The data hold some 77,000 clones, with roughly 91% observed a single time. Sequencing was performed on blood. The sequence was obtained from a person aged 18 to 75 in good health. The genes are TRBV13 and TRBJ2-2; no firm D call. The CDR3 loop reads CASSMDGQANTGELFF. CDR3 nucleotides: TGTGCCAGCAGCATGGACGGCCAAGCTAACACCGGGGAGCTGTTTTTT.